This T cell receptor beta chain stems from a study of cytomegalovirus exposure and HLA in healthy donors. Study-wide results and caveats: Later on, a genetic analysis was performed. It linked a missense variant in DCLRE1C with V- and J-gene trimming of TCR beta. More clonal expansion characterized HLA-associated TCR beta chains than equally common others in a later analysis.

PCR amplification relied on 60 Vbeta primers (plus 13 Jbeta primers). How the authors handled the data: An analysis performed later counted around 80 million unique TCR beta chains (approximately 10 million of them shared). Produced via immunoSEQ multiplex PCR; TCRdb's table is partial and in-frame only. That table furnishes V, J and clone size, whereas the DNA furnished D and trimming. The profile covers 180,000 or so clones, with about 80% appearing a single time and about an eighth taken by the ten largest. With regard to this clone: The target antigen is unknown.

V was cut by 5 bases and J by 3 bases, with 10 bases left in between. CDR1 is SGHTA, CDR2 FQGNSA, per germline. The CDR3 has 13 amino acids. The chain uses TRBV7-2 and TRBJ1-1, with D perhaps matching TRBD1 (6 bases). This sequence originates from a man in his forties or fifties in good health and CMV-seropositive. The sample taken for sequencing was PBMCs. The chain's CDR3 is CASSPGTYTEAFF. CDR3 DNA sequence: TGTGCCAGCAGCCCAGGGACATACACTGAAGCTTTCTTT.